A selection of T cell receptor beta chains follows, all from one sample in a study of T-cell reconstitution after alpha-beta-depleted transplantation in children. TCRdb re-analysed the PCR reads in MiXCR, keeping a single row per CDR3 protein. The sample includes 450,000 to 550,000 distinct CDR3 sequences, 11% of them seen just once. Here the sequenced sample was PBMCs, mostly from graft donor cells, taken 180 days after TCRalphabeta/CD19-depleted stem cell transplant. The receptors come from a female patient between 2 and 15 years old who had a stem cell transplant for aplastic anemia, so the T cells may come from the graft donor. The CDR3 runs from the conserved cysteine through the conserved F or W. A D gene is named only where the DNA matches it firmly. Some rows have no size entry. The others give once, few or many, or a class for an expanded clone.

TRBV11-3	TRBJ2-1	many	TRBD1	CASSRGYNEQFF	TGTGCCAGCTCCAGGGGGTACAATGAGCAGTTCTTC
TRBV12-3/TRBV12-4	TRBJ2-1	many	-	CASSFQANEQFF	TGTGCCAGCAGTTTTCAGGCTAATGAGCAGTTCTTC
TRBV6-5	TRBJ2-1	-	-	CASSYSNRAQGIGQFF	TGTGCCAGCAGTTACTCGAACAGGGCCCAGGGGATCGGGCAGTTCTTC
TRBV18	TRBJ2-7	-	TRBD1	CASSPTGVGSYEQYF	TGTGCCAGCTCACCGACAGGGGTGGGCTCCTACGAGCAGTACTTC
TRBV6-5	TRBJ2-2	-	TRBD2	CASSYITSGSGNTGELFF	TGTGCCAGCAGTTACATTACTAGCGGGAGCGGTAACACCGGGGAGCTGTTTTTT
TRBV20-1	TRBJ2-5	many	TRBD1	CSAYPGTGKEETQYF	TGCAGTGCGTACCCCGGGACAGGGAAGGAAGAGACCCAGTACTTC
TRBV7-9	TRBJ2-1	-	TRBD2	CASRRLAGGYEQFF	TGTGCCAGCAGAAGACTAGCGGGAGGCTATGAGCAGTTCTTC
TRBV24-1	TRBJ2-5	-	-	CATSEGRGRWETQYF	TGTGCCACCAGTGAAGGGAGGGGGCGATGGGAGACCCAGTACTTC
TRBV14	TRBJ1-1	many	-	CASSPPPEWTEAFF	TGTGCCAGCAGCCCCCCGCCCGAATGGACTGAAGCTTTCTTT
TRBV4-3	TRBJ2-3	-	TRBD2	CASSRGTTRTDTQYF	TGCGCCAGCAGCCGGGGGACTACACGCACAGATACGCAGTATTTT
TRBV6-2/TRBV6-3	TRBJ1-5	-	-	CASSYRGLGQPQHF	TGTGCCAGCAGTTATCGGGGGCTCGGTCAGCCCCAGCATTTT
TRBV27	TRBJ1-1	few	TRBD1	CASRLTGGPTEAFF	TGTGCCAGCAGGCTGACAGGGGGCCCCACTGAAGCTTTCTTT
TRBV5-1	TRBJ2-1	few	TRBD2	CASSSPGLAGSSSYNEQFF	TGCGCCAGCAGCTCACCGGGACTAGCGGGATCGAGCTCCTACAATGAGCAGTTCTTC
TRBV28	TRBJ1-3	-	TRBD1	CASTLPHRGGGNTIYF	TGTGCCAGCACCCTCCCCCACAGGGGCGGTGGAAACACCATATATTTT
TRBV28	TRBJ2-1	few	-	CASSFGVGNEQFF	TGTGCCAGCAGTTTCGGGGTGGGCAATGAGCAGTTCTTC
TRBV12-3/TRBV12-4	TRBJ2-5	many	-	CASSFRDRPQETQYF	TGTGCCAGCAGTTTCAGAGACAGGCCCCAAGAGACCCAGTACTTC
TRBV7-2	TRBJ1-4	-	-	CASSSTNIATNEKLFF	TGTGCCAGCAGCTCGACCAACATTGCAACTAATGAAAAACTGTTTTTT
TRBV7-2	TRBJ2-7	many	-	CASSAQIAGGEQYF	TGTGCCAGCAGCGCTCAGATAGCAGGCGGGGAGCAGTACTTC
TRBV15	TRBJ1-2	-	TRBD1	CATSRGLIQGALGYTF	TGTGCCACCAGCAGAGGCCTCATACAGGGGGCCCTTGGCTACACCTTC
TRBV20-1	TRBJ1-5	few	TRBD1	CSASDEGAPGNQPQHF	TGCAGTGCTAGTGACGAGGGGGCGCCGGGCAATCAGCCCCAGCATTTT
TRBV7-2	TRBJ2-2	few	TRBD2	CASSSLAEGNTGELFF	TGTGCCAGCAGTTCCCTAGCGGAGGGGAACACCGGGGAGCTGTTTTTT
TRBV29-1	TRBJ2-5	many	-	CSAGDRVETQYF	TGCAGCGCGGGAGACAGGGTGGAGACCCAGTACTTC
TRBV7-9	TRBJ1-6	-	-	CASSLGLGGSYNSPLHF	TGTGCCAGCAGCTTAGGCCTAGGGGGTTCCTATAATTCACCCCTCCACTTT
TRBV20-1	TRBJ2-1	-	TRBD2	CSATSGRGNEQFF	TGCAGTGCCACTAGCGGGAGGGGCAATGAGCAGTTCTTC
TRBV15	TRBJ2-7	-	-	CATSRDTRTMSSYEQYF	TGTGCCACCAGCAGAGATACTCGAACGATGAGCTCCTACGAGCAGTACTTC
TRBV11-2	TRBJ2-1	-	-	CASSLAGLGNNEQFF	TGTGCCAGCAGCTTAGCGGGGCTTGGGAACAATGAGCAGTTCTTC
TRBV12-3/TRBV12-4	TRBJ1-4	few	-	CASSLGEWAGNEKLFF	TGTGCCAGCAGTTTAGGGGAGTGGGCCGGGAATGAAAAACTGTTTTTT
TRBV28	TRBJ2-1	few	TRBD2	CASSSTPGTSGRIEQFF	TGTGCCAGCAGTTCAACCCCCGGGACTAGCGGGAGGATTGAGCAGTTCTTC
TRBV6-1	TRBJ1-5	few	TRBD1	CASSRQGFSNQPQHF	TGTGCCAGCAGCCGACAGGGTTTCAGCAATCAGCCCCAGCATTTT
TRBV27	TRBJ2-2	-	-	CASSSPNVWPNTGELFF	TGTGCCAGCAGTTCCCCAAACGTGTGGCCAAACACCGGGGAGCTGTTTTTT
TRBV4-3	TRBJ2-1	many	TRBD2	CASSQDLLVRIWATSGSHNEQFF	TGCGCCAGCAGCCAAGATCTTCTTGTCCGCATCTGGGCGACTAGCGGGAGTCACAATGAGCAGTTCTTC
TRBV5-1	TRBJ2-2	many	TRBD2	CASSLAGTMAGELFF	TGCGCCAGCAGCTTGGCCGGGACTATGGCCGGGGAGCTGTTTTTT
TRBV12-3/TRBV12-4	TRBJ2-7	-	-	CATSRQAPYEQYF	TGTGCCACCTCTAGACAGGCCCCCTACGAGCAGTACTTC
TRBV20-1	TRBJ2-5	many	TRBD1	CSGETGGGETQYF	TGCAGTGGGGAAACAGGGGGCGGGGAGACCCAGTACTTC
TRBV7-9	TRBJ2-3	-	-	CASSFNGASTDTQYF	TGTGCCAGCAGCTTTAACGGGGCTAGCACAGATACGCAGTATTTT
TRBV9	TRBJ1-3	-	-	CASSVAPVPPDTIYF	TGTGCCAGCAGCGTAGCCCCGGTCCCCCCGGACACCATATATTTT
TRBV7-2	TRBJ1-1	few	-	CASSLIPGNTEAFF	TGTGCCAGCAGCTTAATTCCAGGAAACACTGAAGCTTTCTTT
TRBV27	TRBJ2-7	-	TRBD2	CASTIRGPSGASYEQYF	TGTGCCAGCACCATTCGGGGGCCTAGCGGGGCCTCCTACGAGCAGTACTTC
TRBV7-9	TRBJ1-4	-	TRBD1	CASSLTRQGFEKLFF	TGTGCCAGCAGCTTAACGAGACAGGGGTTTGAAAAACTGTTTTTT
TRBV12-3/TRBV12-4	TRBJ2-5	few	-	CASNLRGPQETQYF	TGTGCCAGCAATCTCAGGGGCCCTCAAGAGACCCAGTACTTC
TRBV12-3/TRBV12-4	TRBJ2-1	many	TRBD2	CASSLEAGAPYNEQFF	TGTGCCAGCAGTTTAGAGGCGGGAGCCCCTTACAATGAGCAGTTCTTC
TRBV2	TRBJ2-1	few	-	CASSLNIYNEQFF	TGTGCCAGCAGTTTGAATATCTACAATGAGCAGTTCTTC
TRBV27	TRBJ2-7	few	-	CASSLIGQPYEQYF	TGTGCCAGCAGTTTAATTGGACAGCCCTACGAGCAGTACTTC
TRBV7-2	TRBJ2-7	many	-	CASSLEGQAGTYEQYF	TGTGCCAGCAGCTTAGAAGGACAGGCGGGGACCTACGAGCAGTACTTC
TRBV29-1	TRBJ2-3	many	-	CSVPKGTDTQYF	TGCAGCGTCCCGAAGGGCACAGATACGCAGTATTTT
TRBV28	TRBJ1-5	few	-	CASNNQPQHF	TGTGCCAGCAATAATCAGCCCCAGCATTTT
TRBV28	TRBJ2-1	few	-	CASSLGSVIYNEQFF	TGTGCCAGCAGTTTGGGTAGTGTTATTTACAATGAGCAGTTCTTC
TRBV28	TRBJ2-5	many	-	CASSSSWTAVQETQYF	TGTGCCAGCAGTTCTTCCTGGACAGCAGTTCAAGAGACCCAGTACTTC
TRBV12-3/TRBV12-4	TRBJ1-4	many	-	CASSWKGGNEKLFF	TGTGCCAGCAGTTGGAAGGGTGGTAATGAAAAACTGTTTTTT
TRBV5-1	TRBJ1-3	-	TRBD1	CASSGRGGRSGNTIYF	TGCGCCAGCAGCGGCCGAGGGGGCCGCTCTGGAAACACCATATATTTT
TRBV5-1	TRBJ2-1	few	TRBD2	CASSLGPAGGLGEQFF	TGCGCCAGCAGCTTGGGGCCGGCGGGAGGGCTTGGTGAGCAGTTCTTC